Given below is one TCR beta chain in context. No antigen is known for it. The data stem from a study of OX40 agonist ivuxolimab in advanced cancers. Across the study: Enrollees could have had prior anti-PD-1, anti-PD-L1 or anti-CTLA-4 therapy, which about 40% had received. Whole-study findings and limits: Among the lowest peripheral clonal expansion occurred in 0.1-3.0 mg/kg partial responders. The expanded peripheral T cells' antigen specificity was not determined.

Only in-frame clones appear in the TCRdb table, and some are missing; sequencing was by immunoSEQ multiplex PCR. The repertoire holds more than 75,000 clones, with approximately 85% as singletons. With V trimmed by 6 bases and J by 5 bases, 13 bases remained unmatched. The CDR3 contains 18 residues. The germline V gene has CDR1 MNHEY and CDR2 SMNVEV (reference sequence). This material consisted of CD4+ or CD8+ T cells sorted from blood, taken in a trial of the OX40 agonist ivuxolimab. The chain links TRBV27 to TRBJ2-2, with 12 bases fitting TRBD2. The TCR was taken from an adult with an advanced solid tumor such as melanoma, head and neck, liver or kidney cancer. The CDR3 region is CASRRRLAGGPRTGELFF. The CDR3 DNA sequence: TGTGCCAGCAGGAGACGCCTAGCGGGAGGGCCGCGAACCGGGGAGCTGTTTTTT.